Reported below is one T cell receptor (beta chain). The antigen remains undetermined. The study reverse transcribed the entire isolated RNA, so it sequenced expressed TCRB transcripts. The average output of naive, central memory and regulatory T cell samples was a few million reads. Profiled with immunoSEQ multiplex PCR; TCRdb holds only in-frame clones, not every one. The sample holds about 640,000 clones, roughly 12% seen once. This sample is part of a study of beta chain features in type 1 diabetes. Study background: Examination covered roughly 100,000,000 sorted cells spanning all samples.

Based on CD45RO/CCR7/CD25/CD127/CD95/CD27, CD4+ regulatory, stem cell-like memory, naive and central memory cells were sorted. Trimming removed 0 bases at V and 5 bases at J, with 10 bases between. The CDR3 spans 15 residues. Germline CDR1 and CDR2: LGHNA and YNFKEQ. Whole-study findings and limits: There was a moderate but significant shortening of TCRB CDR3s in all four CD4+ subsets of Type 1 diabetes patients. A closer apparent resemblance between naive, central memory and Treg TCRB repertoires was seen in patients than in healthy donors.

The sample taken for sequencing was naive CD4+ T cells from blood. The source of this sequence is a man aged 25 to 45 with type 1 diabetes. The chain carries TRBV4-2 and TRBJ1-4; D is possibly TRBD1 (5 bases). The CDR3 here is CASSQETDINEKLFF. The CDR3 DNA sequence: TGTGCCAGCAGCCAAGAGACAGACATCAATGAAAAACTGTTTTTT.